This T cell receptor beta chain comes out of a study of T-cell memory formation after mild COVID-19 (dated by TCRdb to about 2021). The study in broad terms: Most TCR sequence clusters were specific to one of the two donors. In a couple of donors, T-cell clones that expanded and contracted after mild COVID-19 were tracked by sequencing TCRalpha and TCRbeta repertoires over time. The cohort was made up of two young adult volunteers, one female and one male, who were previously healthy. Findings and caveats that apply to the study as a whole: The detection of some responding clones in pre-infection memory suggests that pre-existing cross-reactive memory T cells joined the SARS-CoV-2 response. SARS-CoV-2 specificity was not confirmed for the second-wave clones peaking on day 37. Clones contracting from day 15 to 85 had balanced CD4/CD8 phenotypes, while a second wave expanding from day 15 to 37 was biased towards CD4+. Contracting CD4+ clones turned up mainly in the CM and EM memory subsets, whereas EMRA was where CD8+ clones were enriched. Only two mild cases were covered by the study, and larger cohorts that include severe cases with pre-infection samples were considered necessary.

V is cut by 2 bases and J by 3 bases, and the space between the germline ends is 20 bases. The CDR3 runs 17 residues from the cysteine to the phenylalanine. CDR3 DNA is the only sequence kept; it has 51 bases, read in frame from the first base. Sequences LGHNA (CDR1) and YNFKEQ (CDR2) are obtained from the germline V gene. Ficoll-Paque density gradient centrifugation was the method used to isolate PBMCs. TCRdb shows the sequencer as Illumina NovaSeq 6000. cDNA libraries for TCRalpha and TCRbeta were prepared by 5'RACE using constant-segment primers, with sample barcodes and unique molecular identifiers added. Trizol reagent was used to extract RNA from every sample. Library amplification was performed in two PCR steps, and a second sample barcode and Illumina TruSeq adapters were introduced in the second step. The libraries were sequenced on an Illumina NovaSeq using 2 x 150 bp paired-end reads. As for the original processing: Reads were demultiplexed and collapsed into UMI-guided consensus sequences with migec v1.2.7. With mixcr v2.1.11, UMI consensuses were aligned to TRA and TRB V and J templates and assembled into clonotypes. Expanded or contracted clonotypes were those called significant by both edgeR and NoisET, with noise models trained on biological replicates. For edgeR calls, the cutoffs were a false discovery rate-adjusted p below 0.01 and a log2 fold-change threshold of 1. As an exploratory analysis of dynamics, max-normalized trajectories of the 1000 most abundant clonotypes were examined by PCA with hierarchical clustering. Separately sequenced CD4+ and CD8+ repertoires were used to assign the CD4 or CD8 phenotype of responding clones. TCRdb reran the public reads through fastp at Q25 and MiXCR, keeping productive beta chains. Rows with one shared CDR3 protein collapse into an entry with the most common genes and DNA. The V and J calls follow TCRdb's processing rather than the paper's. Counted in this sample were around 300,000 distinct CDR3 sequences; approximately 15% of them appeared once. The top ten clonotypes cover 22% of the sample.

This clonotype was counted a few times. This receptor's antigen is unknown. No much larger clone exists at a distance of one base, and base qualities are not known. The source material was PBMCs or a T cell subset sorted from them (not recorded which). The sequence links TRBV4-2 to TRBJ2-7, with a weak D call of TRBD2 (6 bases match). The origin of this receptor is a man aged 18 to 35 who had mild COVID-19 (a few samples of this study predate the infection). The sample titles of this study are shuffled in the database, so cell type and time point are left out; the donor was told from shared clones. The CDR3 amino acid sequence is: CASSQPIVGGGNYEQYF. The sequence in DNA is TGTGCCAGCAGCCAACCCATTGTGGGTGGGGGGAACTACGAGCAGTACTTC.